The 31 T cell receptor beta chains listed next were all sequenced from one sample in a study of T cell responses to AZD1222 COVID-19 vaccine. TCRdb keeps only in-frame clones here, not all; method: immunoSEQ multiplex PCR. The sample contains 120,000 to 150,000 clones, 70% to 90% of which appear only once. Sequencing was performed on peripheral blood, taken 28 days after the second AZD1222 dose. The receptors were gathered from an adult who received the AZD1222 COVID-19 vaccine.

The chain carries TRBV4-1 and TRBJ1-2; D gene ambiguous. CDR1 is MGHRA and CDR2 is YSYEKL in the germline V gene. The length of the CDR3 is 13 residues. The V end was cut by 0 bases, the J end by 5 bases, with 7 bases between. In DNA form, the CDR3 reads TGCGCCAGCAGCCAAGATGGAAGATATGGCTACACCTTC. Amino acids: CASSQDGRYGYTF.

The CDR3 nucleotides are TGTGCCAGCAGCTTGGGCGGGACCAACTACGAGCAGTACTTC. Translation gives CASSLGGTNYEQYF. This sequence joins TRBV7-9 and TRBJ2-7; D perhaps matches TRBD2 (6 bases). The CDR3 has 14 amino acids. Trimming pared 3 bases from V and 3 bases from J, leaving 12 bases between. Germline CDR1 is SEHNR and CDR2 is FQNEAQ (reference sequence).

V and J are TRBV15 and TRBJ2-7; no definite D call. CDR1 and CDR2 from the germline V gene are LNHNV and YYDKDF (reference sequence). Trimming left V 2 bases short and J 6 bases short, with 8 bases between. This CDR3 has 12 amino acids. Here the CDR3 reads CATSRRLGEQYF. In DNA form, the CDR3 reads TGTGCCACCAGCAGACGGCTTGGCGAGCAGTACTTC. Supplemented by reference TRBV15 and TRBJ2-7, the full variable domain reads DAMVIQNPRYQVTQFGKPVTLSCSQTLNHNVMYWYQQKSSQAPKLLFHYYDKDFNNEADTPDNFQSRRPNTSFCFLDIRSPGLGDTAMYLCATSRRLGEQYFGPGTRLTVT.

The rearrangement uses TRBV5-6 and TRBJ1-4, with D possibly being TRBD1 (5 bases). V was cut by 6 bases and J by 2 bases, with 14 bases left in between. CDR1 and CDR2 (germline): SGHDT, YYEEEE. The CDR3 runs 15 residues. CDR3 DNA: TGTGCCAGCACCTATGGGGGAGGGACTAATGAAAAACTGTTTTTT. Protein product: CASTYGGGTNEKLFF.

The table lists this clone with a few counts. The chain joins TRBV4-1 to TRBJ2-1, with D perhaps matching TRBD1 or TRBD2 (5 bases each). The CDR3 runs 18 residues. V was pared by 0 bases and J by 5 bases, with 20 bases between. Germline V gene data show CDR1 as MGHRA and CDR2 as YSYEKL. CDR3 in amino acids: CASSQEGVGRMGHNEQFF. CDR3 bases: TGCGCCAGCAGCCAAGAGGGGGTCGGGCGGATGGGTCACAATGAGCAGTTCTTC.

The CDR3 loop is CASSLNRGNTIYF. The CDR3 DNA reads TGTGCCAGCAGCCTCAACAGGGGAAACACCATATATTTT. The V gene is TRBV14, the J gene TRBJ1-3; D is possibly TRBD1 (5 bases). V was clipped by 4 bases and J by 4 bases, with 8 bases between them. In germline, CDR1 is SGHDN, CDR2 FVKESK. The CDR3 is 13 residues long.

CDR3 region: CASSLLSVAKNIQYF. In nucleotides, the CDR3 is TGTGCCAGCAGTTTACTCTCTGTAGCCAAAAACATTCAGTACTTC. The V gene is TRBV28, the J gene TRBJ2-4; D uncertain. From germline, CDR1 is MDHEN and CDR2 SYDVKM. V was shortened by 2 bases and J by 0 bases, with 8 bases between the two germline ends. The CDR3 consists of 15 residues.

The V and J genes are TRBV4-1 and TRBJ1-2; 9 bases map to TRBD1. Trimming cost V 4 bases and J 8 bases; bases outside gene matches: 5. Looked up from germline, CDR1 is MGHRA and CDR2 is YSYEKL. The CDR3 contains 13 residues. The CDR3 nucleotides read TGCGCCAGCAGCCTTGGGACAGGGCTCGGCTACACCTTC. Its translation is CASSLGTGLGYTF.

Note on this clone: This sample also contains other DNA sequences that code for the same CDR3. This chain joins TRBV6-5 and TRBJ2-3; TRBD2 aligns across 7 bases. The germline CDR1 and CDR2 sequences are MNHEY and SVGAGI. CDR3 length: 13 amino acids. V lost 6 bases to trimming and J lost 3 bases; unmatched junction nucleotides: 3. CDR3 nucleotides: TGTGCCAGCAGGAGTAGCGGGACAGATACGCAGTATTTT. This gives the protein CASRSSGTDTQYF.

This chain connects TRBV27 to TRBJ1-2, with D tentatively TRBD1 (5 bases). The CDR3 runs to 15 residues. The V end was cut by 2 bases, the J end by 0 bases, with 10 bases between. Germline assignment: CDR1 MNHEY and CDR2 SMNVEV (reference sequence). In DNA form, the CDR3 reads TGTGCCAGCAGTTTAGGGGGACCTACTAACTATGGCTACACCTTC. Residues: CASSLGGPTNYGYTF.

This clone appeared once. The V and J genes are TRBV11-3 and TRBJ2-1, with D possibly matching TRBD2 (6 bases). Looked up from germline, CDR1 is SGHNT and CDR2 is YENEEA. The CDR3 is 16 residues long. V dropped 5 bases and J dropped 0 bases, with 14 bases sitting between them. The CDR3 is CASSGGYGNSYNEQFF. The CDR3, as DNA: TGTGCCAGCAGCGGAGGGTACGGGAACTCCTACAATGAGCAGTTCTTC.

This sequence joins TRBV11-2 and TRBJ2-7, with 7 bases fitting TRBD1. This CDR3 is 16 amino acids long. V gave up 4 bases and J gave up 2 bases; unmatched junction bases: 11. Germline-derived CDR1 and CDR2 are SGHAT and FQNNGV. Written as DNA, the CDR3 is TGTGCCAGCAGCTCTCGAATGACAGGGTCGGCCTACGAGCAGTACTTC. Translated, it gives CASSSRMTGSAYEQYF.

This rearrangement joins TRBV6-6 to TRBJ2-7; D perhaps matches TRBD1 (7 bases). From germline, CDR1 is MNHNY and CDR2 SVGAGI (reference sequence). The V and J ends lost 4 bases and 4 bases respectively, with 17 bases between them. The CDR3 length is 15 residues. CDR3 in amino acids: CASSSGGSGDYEQYF. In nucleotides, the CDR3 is TGTGCCAGCAGTTCAGGGGGGTCGGGGGATTACGAGCAGTACTTC.

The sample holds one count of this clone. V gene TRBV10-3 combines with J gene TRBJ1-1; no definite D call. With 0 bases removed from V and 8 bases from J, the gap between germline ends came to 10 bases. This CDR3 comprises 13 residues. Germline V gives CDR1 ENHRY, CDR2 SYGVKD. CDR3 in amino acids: CAISESGPSEAFF. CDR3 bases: TGTGCCATCAGTGAGTCTGGCCCATCGGAAGCTTTCTTT.

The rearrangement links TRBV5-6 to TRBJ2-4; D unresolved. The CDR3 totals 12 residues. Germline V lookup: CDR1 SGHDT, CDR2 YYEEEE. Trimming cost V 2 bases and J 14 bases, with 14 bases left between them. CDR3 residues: CASSFSLDDEYF. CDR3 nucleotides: TGTGCCAGCAGCTTCTCCTTAGATGATGAGTACTTC. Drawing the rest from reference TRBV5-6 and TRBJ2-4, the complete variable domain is DAGVTQSPTHLIKTRGQQVTLRCSPKSGHDTVSWYQQALGQGPQFIFQYYEEEERQRGNFPDRFSGHQFPNYSSELNVNALLLGDSALYLCASSFSLDDEYFGAGTRLSVL.

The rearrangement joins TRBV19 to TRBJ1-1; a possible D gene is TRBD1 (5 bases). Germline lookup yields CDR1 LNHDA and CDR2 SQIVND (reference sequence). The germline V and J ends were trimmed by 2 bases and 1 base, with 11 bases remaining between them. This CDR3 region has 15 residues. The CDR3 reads CASSIIGQGNTEAFF. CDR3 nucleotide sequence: TGTGCCAGTAGTATAATCGGGCAGGGGAACACTGAAGCTTTCTTT.

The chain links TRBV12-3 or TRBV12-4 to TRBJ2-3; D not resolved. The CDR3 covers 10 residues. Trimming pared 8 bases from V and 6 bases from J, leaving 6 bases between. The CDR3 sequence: CASGRDTQYF. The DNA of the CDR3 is TGTGCCAGCGGTCGGGATACGCAGTATTTT.

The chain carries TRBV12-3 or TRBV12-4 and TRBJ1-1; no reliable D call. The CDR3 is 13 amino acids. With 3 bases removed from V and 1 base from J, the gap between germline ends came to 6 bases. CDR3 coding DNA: TGTGCCAGCAGTTTGAGGCAGAACACTGAAGCTTTCTTT. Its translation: CASSLRQNTEAFF.

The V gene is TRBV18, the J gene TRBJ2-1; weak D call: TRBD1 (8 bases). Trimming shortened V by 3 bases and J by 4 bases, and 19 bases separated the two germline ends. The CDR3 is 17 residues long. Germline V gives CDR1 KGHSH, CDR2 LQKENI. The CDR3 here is CASSPQPTGGAYNEQFF. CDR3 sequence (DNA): TGTGCCAGCTCACCGCAGCCCACAGGGGGGGCATACAATGAGCAGTTCTTC.

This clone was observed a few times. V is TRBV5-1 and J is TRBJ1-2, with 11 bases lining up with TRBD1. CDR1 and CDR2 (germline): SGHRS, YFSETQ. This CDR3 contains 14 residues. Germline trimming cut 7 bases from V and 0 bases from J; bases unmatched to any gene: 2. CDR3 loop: CASGQGAANYGYTF. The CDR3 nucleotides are TGCGCCAGCGGACAGGGGGCGGCTAACTATGGCTACACCTTC.

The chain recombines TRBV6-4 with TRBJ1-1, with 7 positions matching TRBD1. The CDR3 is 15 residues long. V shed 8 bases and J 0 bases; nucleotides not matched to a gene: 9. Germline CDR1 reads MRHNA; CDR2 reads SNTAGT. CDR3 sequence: CASLRYRGLNTEAFF. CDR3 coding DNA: TGTGCCAGCCTTAGGTACAGGGGCTTGAACACTGAAGCTTTCTTT.

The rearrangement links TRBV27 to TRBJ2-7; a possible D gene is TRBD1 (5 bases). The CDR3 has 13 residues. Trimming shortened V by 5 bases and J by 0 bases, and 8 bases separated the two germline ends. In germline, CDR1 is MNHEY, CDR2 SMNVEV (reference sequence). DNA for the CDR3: TGTGCCAGCAGTCGACAGTTCTCCTACGAGCAGTACTTC. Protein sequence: CASSRQFSYEQYF.

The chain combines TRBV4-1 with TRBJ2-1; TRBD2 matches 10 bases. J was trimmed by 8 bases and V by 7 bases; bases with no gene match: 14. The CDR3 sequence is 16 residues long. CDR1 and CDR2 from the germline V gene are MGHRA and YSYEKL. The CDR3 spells CASNGKAGGPSDEQFF. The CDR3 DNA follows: TGCGCCAGCAATGGCAAAGCGGGAGGGCCCTCAGATGAGCAGTTCTTC.

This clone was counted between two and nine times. CDR3 nucleotides: TGCGCCAGCAGCCAAGGGGGCGCGGGGGAGCAGTACTTC. This codes for CASSQGGAGEQYF. This chain links TRBV4-1 with TRBJ2-7; D possibly corresponds to TRBD2 (6 bases). V was clipped by 1 base and J by 7 bases, with 11 bases between them. Per the germline V gene, CDR1 is MGHRA and CDR2 is YSYEKL. This CDR3 is 13 amino acids long.

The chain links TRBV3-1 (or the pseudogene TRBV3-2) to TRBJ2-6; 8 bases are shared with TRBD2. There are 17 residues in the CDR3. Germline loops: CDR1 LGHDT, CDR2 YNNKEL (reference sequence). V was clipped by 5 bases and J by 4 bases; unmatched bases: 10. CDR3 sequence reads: CASSEPGGLAGANVLTF. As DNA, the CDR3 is TGTGCCAGCAGCGAACCAGGTGGACTAGCAGGGGCCAACGTCCTGACTTTC.

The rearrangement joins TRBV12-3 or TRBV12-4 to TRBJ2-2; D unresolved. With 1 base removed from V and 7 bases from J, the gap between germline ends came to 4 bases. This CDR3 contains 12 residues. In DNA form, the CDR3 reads TGTGCCAGCAGTTTAGTTGGCGGGGAGCTGTTTTTT. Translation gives CASSLVGGELFF.

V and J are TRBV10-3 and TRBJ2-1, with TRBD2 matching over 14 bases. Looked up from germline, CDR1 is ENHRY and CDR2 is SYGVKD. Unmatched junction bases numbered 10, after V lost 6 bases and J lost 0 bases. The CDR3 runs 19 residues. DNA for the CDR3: TGTGCCATCAGGGGACCGGGACTAGCGGGAGATCGCTCCTACAATGAGCAGTTCTTC. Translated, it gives CAIRGPGLAGDRSYNEQFF.

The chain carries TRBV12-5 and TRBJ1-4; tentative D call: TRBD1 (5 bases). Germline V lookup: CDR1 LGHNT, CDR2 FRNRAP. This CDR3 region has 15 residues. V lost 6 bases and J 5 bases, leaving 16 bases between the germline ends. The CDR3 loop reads CASGPGVRVNEKLFF. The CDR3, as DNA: TGTGCTAGTGGCCCGGGGGTCAGGGTAAATGAAAAACTGTTTTTT.

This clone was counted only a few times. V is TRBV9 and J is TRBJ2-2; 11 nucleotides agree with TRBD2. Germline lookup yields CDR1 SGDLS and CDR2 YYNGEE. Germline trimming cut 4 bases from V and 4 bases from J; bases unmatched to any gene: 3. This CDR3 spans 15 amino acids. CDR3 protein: CASSLTSGSTGELFF. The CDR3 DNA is TGTGCCAGCAGCCTAACTAGCGGGAGCACCGGGGAGCTGTTTTTT.

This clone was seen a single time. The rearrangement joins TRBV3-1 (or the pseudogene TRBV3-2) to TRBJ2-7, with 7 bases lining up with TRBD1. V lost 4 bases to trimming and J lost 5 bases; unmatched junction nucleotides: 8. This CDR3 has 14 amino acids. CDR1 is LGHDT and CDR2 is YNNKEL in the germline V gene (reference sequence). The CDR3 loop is CASSPTGVRNEQYF. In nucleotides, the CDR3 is TGTGCCAGCAGCCCAACAGGGGTCCGTAACGAGCAGTACTTC.

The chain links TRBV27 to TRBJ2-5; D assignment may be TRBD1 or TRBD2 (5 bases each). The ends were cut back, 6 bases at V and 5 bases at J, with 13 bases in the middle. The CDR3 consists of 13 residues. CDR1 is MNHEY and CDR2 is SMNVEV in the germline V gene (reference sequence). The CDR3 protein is CASRPGRSETQYF. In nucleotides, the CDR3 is TGTGCCAGCAGACCGGGACGTTCGGAGACCCAGTACTTC.